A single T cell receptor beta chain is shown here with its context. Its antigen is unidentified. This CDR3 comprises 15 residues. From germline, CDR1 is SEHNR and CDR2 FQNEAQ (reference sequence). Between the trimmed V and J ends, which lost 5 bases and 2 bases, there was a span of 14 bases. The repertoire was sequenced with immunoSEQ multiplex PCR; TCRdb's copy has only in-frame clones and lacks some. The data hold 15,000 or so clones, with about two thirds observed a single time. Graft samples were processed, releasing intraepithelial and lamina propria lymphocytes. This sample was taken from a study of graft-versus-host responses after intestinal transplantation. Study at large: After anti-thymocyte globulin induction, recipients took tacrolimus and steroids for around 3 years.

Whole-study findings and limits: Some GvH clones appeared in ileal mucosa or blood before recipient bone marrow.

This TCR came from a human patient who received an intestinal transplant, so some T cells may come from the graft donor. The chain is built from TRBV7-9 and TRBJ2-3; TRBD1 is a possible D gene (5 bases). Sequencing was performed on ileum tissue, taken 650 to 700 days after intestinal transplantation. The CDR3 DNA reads TGTGCCAGCAGCGTGCGGCAGGGTTTCACAGATACGCAGTATTTT. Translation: CASSVRQGFTDTQYF.